The source of this TCR beta chain is a study of T cell responses to AZD1222 COVID-19 vaccine. Germline CDR1 and CDR2: SGHVS and FQNEAQ. V was pared by 1 base and J by 4 bases, with 13 bases between. The CDR3 loop spans 15 amino acids. The study's findings and limits: White British people made up most donors, females outnumbered males, and clonal diversity was possibly underestimated. Along spike, vaccine-associated CD4 TCRs were found throughout, with dominance at 160-218 and 743-854. Close to half of all spike-specific TCRs reportedly target regions of the variants that are unmutated.

Pooling of second doses given at about 4 or about 12 weeks was done. Assay used: immunoSEQ multiplex PCR; TCRdb lists only in-frame clones, some missing. Of around 140,000 clones in the sample, more than 75% are singletons; the top ten hold 1.1%. Details on this clone: The target antigen is unknown.

The J gene is TRBJ2-5, the V gene TRBV7-8; D might be TRBD2 (6 bases). The receptor comes from an adult who received the AZD1222 COVID-19 vaccine. The sample consisted of peripheral blood, taken 28 days after the second AZD1222 dose. CDR3 coding DNA: TGTGCCAGCAGCTTAGGGAGGGGTCCCAGAGAGACCCAGTACTTC. Residues: CASSLGRGPRETQYF. Combining the CDR3 with reference TRBV7-8 and TRBJ2-5 gives the whole variable domain GAGVSQSPRYKVAKRGQDVALRCDPISGHVSLFWYQQALGQGPEFLTYFQNEAQLDKSGLPSDRFFAERPEGSVSTLKIQRTQQEDSAVYLCASSLGRGPRETQYFGPGTRLLVL.